The present T cell receptor beta chain was sequenced within a study of T cell responses to AZD1222 COVID-19 vaccine. In germline, CDR1 is SGHVS, CDR2 FQNEAQ. Losses at the gene ends were 4 bases for V and 3 bases for J; bases not matched to a gene: 7. The CDR3 sequence is 16 residues long. Profiled with immunoSEQ multiplex PCR; TCRdb holds only in-frame clones, not every one. The sample records 110,000 or so clones, around nine tenths being singletons. The rearrangement uses TRBV7-8 and TRBJ1-2; the match to TRBD1 covers 11 bases. Sequencing was performed on peripheral blood, taken on day 0 of AZD1222 vaccination. The sequence was collected from an adult in good health. CDR3 residues: CASSSPRTGGDYGYTF. The CDR3 DNA reads as TGTGCCAGCAGCTCACCCAGGACAGGGGGCGACTATGGCTACACCTTC.